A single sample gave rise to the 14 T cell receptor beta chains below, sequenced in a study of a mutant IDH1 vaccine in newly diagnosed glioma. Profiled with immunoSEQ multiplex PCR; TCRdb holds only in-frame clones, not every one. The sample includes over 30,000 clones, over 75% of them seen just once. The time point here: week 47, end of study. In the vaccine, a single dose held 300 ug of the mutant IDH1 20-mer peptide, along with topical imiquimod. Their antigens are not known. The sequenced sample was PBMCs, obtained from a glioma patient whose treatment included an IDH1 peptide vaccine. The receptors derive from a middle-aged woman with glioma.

CDR3 DNA: TGTGCCAGCAGCGGGGGTGCCAATGAGCAGTTCTTC. As protein: CASSGGANEQFF. The chain couples TRBV6-5 to TRBJ2-1, with a weak D call TRBD2 (6 bases). Trimming took off 6 bases at V and 6 bases at J, with 9 bases between the two ends. The CDR3 loop spans 12 amino acids. CDR1 is MNHEY and CDR2 is SVGAGI in the germline V gene.

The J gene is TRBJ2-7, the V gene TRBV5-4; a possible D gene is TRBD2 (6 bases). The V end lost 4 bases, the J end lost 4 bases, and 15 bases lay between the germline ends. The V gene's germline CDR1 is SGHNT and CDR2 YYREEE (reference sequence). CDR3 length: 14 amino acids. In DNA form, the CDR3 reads TGTGCCAGCAGCCCCAGGGAGGACGTTTACGAGCAGTACTTC. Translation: CASSPREDVYEQYF. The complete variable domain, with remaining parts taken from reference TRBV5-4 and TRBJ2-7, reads ETGVTQSPTHLIKTRGQQVTLRCSSQSGHNTVSWYQQALGQGPQFIFQYYREEENGRGNFPPRFSGLQFPNYSSELNVNALELDDSALYLCASSPREDVYEQYFGPGTRLTVT.

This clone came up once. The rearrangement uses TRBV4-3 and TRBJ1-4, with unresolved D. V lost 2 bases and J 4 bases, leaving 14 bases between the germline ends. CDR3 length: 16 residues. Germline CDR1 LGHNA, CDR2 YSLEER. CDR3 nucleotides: TGCGCCAGCAGCCAAAAACCCGGGGTTCGTAATGAAAAACTGTTTTTT. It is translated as CASSQKPGVRNEKLFF.

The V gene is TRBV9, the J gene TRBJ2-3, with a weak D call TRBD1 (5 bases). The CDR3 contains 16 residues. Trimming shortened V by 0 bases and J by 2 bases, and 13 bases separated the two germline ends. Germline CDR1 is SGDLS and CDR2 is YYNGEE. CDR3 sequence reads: CASSVALTADTDTQYF. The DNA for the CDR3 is TGTGCCAGCAGCGTAGCTTTGACAGCAGACACAGATACGCAGTATTTT.

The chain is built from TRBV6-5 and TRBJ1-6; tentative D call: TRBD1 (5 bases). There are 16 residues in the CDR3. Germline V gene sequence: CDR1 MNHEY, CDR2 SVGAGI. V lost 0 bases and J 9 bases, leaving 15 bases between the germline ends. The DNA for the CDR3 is TGTGCCAGCAGTTACTCGGCATTTAGGGGTACTTCACCCCTCCACTTT. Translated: CASSYSAFRGTSPLHF.

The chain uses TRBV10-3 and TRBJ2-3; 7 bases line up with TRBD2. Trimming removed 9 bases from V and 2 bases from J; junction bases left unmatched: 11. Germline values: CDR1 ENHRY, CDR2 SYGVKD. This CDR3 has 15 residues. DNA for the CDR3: TGTGCCATAAGTCTTTCAGCGGGGATCACAGATACGCAGTATTTT. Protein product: CAISLSAGITDTQYF.

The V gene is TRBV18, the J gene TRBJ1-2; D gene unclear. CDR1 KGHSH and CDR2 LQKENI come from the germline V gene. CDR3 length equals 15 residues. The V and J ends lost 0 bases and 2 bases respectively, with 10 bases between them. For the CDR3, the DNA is TGTGCCAGCTCACCACCGGGGTTTGGAAACTATGGCTACACCTTC. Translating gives CASSPPGFGNYGYTF. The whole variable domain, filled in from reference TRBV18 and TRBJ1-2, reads NAGVMQNPRHLVRRRGQEARLRCSPMKGHSHVYWYRQLPEEGLKFMVYLQKENIIDESGMPKERFSAEFPKEGPSILRIQQVVRGDSAAYFCASSPPGFGNYGYTFGSGTRLTVV.

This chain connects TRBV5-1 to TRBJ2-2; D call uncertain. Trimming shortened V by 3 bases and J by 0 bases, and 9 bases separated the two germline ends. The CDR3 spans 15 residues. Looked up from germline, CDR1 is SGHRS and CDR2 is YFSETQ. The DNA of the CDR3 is TGCGCCAGCAGCTCCTTGACAACGAACACCGGGGAGCTGTTTTTT. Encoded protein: CASSSLTTNTGELFF. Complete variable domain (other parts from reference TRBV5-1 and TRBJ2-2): KAGVTQTPRYLIKTRGQQVTLSCSPISGHRSVSWYQQTPGQGLQFLFEYFSETQRNKGNFPGRFSGRQFSNSRSEMNVSTLELGDSALYLCASSSLTTNTGELFFGEGSRLTVL.

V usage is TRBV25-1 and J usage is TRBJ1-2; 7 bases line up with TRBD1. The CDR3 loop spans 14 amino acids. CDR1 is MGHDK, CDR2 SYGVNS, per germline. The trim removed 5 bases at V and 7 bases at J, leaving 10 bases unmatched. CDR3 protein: CASSLSGQVVGYTF. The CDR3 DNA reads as TGTGCCAGCAGTTTAAGCGGACAGGTAGTTGGCTACACCTTC.

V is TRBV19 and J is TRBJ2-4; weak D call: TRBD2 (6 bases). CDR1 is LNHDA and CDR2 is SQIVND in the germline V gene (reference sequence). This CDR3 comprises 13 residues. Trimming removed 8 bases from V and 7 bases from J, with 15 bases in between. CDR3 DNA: TGTGCCAGTCTCGGGACCGGAGGGAACATTCAGTACTTC. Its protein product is CASLGTGGNIQYF.

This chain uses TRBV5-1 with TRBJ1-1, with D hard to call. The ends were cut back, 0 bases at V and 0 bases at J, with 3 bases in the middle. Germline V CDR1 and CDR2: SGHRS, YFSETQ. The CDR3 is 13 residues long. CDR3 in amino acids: CASSLGLNTEAFF. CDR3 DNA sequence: TGCGCCAGCAGCTTGGGTTTGAACACTGAAGCTTTCTTT.

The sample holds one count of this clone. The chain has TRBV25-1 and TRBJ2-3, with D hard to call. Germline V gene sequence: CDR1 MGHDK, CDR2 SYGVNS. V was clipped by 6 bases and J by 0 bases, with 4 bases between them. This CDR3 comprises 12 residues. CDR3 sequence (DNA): TGTGCCAGCAGGGGGAGCACAGATACGCAGTATTTT. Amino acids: CASRGSTDTQYF.

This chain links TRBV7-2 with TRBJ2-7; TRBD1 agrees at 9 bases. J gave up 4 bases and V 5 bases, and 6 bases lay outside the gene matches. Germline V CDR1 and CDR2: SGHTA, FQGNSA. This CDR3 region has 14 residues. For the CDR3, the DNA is TGTGCCAGCAGCCCCGGGACAGGGCTGTACGAGCAGTACTTC. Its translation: CASSPGTGLYEQYF. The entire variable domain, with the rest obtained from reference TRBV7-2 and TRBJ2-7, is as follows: GAGVSQSPSNKVTEKGKDVELRCDPISGHTALYWYRQSLGQGLEFLIYFQGNSAPDKSGLPSDRFSAERTGGSVSTLTIQRTQQEDSAVYLCASSPGTGLYEQYFGPGTRLTVT.

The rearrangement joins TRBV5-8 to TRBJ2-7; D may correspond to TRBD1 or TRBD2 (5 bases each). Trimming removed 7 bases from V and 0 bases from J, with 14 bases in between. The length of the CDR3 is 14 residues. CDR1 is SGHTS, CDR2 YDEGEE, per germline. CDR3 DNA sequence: TGTGCCAGCTCCGGGACCGCGAGCTCCTACGAGCAGTACTTC. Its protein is CASSGTASSYEQYF.